Included here is one TCR beta chain sequence, with context. The sample is drawn from a study of OX40 agonist ivuxolimab in advanced cancers. Study-level background: With a range of roughly 20 to 85, age averaged about 59 years, and around 80% were male. Patients with prior anti-PD-1, anti-PD-L1 or anti-CTLA-4 therapy were eligible; 35% to 45% had some. Three patients showed partial responses: one hepatocellular carcinoma and two cutaneous melanoma cases.

CDR1 and CDR2 from the germline V gene are SGHRS and YFSETQ. Deletions cut 2 bases from V and 6 bases from J, with 9 bases between. There are 13 residues in the CDR3. Here immunoSEQ multiplex PCR was the method, and the copy in TCRdb shows in-frame clones only, minus some. The sample lists some 74,000 clones, about 92% occurring once. The rearrangement joins TRBV5-1 to TRBJ2-1; D not resolved. The input for sequencing was CD4+ or CD8+ T cells sorted from blood, taken in a trial of the OX40 agonist ivuxolimab. This clonotype was sampled from an adult with an advanced solid tumor such as melanoma, head and neck, liver or kidney cancer. CDR3 region: CASSLDQLNEQFF. CDR3 nucleotide sequence: TGCGCCAGCAGCTTAGATCAACTCAATGAGCAGTTCTTC. The full variable domain, completed using reference TRBV5-1 and TRBJ2-1, is KAGVTQTPRYLIKTRGQQVTLSCSPISGHRSVSWYQQTPGQGLQFLFEYFSETQRNKGNFPGRFSGRQFSNSRSEMNVSTLELGDSALYLCASSLDQLNEQFFGPGTRLTVL.